This TCR beta chain was obtained from a study of blood T cell repertoires in COVID-19. Study details: The United States, Italy and Spain were the sources of the acute and convalescent COVID-19 samples. PBMCs, B-cell-depleted T cells, or T cells provided the cDNA or gDNA that made up the material.

Germline V CDR1 and CDR2: SGHRS, YFSETQ. This CDR3 has 15 amino acids. V gave up 0 bases and J gave up 8 bases, with 17 bases separating them. Method: immunoSEQ multiplex PCR; TCRdb's copy keeps in-frame clones and lacks some. The sample yields 150,000 to 200,000 clones, about 77% seen once. The receptor was derived from a woman between 45 and 65 years old with acute COVID-19. V is TRBV5-1 and J is TRBJ2-5; possible D gene TRBD2, 9 bases. What was sequenced was PBMCs or T cells enriched from blood (not recorded which). DNA of the CDR3: TGCGCCAGCAGCTTGGTTCTAGCGGGGACAGGAACCCAGTACTTC. Translating gives CASSLVLAGTGTQYF.